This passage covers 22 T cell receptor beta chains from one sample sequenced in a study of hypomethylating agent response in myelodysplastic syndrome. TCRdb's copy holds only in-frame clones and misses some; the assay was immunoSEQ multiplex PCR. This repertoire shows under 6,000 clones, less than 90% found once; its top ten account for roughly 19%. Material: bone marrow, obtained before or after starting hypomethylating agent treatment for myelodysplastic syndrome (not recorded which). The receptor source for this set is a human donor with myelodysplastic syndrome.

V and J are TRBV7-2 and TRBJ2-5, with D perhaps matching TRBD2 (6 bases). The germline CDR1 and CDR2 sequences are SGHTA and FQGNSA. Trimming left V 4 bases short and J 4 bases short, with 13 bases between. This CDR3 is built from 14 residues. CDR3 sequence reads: CASSSGGGGETQYF. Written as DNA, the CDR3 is TGTGCCAGCAGCTCCGGGGGAGGAGGAGAGACCCAGTACTTC.

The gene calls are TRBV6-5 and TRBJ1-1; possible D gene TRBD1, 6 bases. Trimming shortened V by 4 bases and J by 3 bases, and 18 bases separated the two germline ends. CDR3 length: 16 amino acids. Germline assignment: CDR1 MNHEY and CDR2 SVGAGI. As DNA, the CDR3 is TGTGCCAGCAGTTGGCTTATACAGGGATCCTACACTGAAGCTTTCTTT. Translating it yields CASSWLIQGSYTEAFF.

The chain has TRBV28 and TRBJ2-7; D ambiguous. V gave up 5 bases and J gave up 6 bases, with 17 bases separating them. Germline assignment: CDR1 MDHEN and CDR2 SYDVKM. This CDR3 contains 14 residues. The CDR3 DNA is TGTGCCAGCAGTCCCTCTCCCCGACTGCTCGAGCAGTACTTC. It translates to CASSPSPRLLEQYF.

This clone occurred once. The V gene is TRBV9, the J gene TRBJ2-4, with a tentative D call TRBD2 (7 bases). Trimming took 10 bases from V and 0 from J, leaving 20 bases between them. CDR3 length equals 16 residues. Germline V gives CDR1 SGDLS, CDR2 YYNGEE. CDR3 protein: CADAEGGGLAKNIQYF. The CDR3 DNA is TGTGCCGATGCGGAAGGGGGGGGCTTAGCCAAAAACATTCAGTACTTC.

CDR3 sequence: CASSRGQQFEAFF. DNA for the CDR3: TGTGCCAGCAGCAGGGGACAGCAATTTGAAGCTTTCTTT. V usage is TRBV7-9 and J usage is TRBJ1-1, with TRBD1 identical over 7 bases. CDR3 length: 13 amino acids. Trimming took 5 bases from V and 7 from J; bases not matched to a gene: 7. CDR1 and CDR2 from the germline V gene are SEHNR and FQNEAQ (reference sequence).

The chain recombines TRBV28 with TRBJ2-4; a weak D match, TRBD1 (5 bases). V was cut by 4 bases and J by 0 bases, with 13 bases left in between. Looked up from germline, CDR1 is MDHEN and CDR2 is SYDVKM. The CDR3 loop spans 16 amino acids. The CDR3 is CASSSPFQGAKNIQYF. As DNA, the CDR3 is TGTGCCAGCAGTTCCCCGTTCCAGGGAGCCAAAAACATTCAGTACTTC.

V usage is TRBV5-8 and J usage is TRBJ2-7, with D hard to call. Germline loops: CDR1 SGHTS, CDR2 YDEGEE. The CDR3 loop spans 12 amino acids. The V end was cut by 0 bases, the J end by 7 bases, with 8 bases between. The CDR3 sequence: CASSLAYVEQYF. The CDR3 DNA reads TGTGCCAGCAGCTTGGCCTACGTTGAGCAGTACTTC.

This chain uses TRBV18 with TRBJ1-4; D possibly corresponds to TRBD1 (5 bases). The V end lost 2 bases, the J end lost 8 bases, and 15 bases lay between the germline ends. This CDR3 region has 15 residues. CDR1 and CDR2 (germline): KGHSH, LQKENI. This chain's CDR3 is CASSPTGQGSEKLFF. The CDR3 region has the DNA TGTGCCAGCTCACCAACGGGGCAGGGCAGCGAAAAACTGTTTTTT.

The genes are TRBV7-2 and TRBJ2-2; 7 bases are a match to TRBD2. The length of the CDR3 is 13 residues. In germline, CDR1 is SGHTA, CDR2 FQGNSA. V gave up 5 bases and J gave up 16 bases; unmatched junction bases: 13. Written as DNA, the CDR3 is TGTGCCAGCAGCCGGGGGGATACGCGGTTCAGGTTTTTT. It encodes CASSRGDTRFRFF.

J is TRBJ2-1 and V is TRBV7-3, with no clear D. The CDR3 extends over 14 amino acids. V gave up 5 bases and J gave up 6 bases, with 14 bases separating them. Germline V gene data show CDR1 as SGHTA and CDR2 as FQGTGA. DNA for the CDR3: TGTGCCAGCAGCCTCAACCTTATCGGCAATGAGCAGTTCTTC. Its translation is CASSLNLIGNEQFF.

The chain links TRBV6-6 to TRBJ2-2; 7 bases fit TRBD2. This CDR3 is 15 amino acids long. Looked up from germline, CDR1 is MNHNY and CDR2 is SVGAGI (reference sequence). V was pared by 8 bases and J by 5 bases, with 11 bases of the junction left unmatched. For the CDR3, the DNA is TGTGCCAGCTCCCCTGGGGCTAGCGGTACCGGGGAGCTGTTTTTT. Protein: CASSPGASGTGELFF.

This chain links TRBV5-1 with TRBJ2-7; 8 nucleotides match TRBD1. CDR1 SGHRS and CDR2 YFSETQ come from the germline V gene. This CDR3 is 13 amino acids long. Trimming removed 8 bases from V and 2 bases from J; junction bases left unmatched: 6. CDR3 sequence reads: CAREDRVPYEQYF. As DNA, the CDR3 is TGCGCCAGGGAGGACAGGGTCCCCTACGAGCAGTACTTC. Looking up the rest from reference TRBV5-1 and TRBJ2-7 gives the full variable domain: KAGVTQTPRYLIKTRGQQVTLSCSPISGHRSVSWYQQTPGQGLQFLFEYFSETQRNKGNFPGRFSGRQFSNSRSEMNVSTLELGDSALYLCAREDRVPYEQYFGPGTRLTVT.

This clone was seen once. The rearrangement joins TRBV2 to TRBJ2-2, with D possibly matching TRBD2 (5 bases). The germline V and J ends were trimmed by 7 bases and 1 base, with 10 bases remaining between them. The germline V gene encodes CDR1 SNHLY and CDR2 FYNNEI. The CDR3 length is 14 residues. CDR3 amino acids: CASNREMNTGELFF. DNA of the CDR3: TGTGCCAGCAATCGGGAAATGAACACCGGGGAGCTGTTTTTT.

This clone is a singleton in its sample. This chain's CDR3 is CATSRDTSGSYEQYF. The CDR3 coding sequence is TGTGCCACCAGCAGAGATACAAGCGGGAGCTACGAGCAGTACTTC. This chain uses TRBV15 with TRBJ2-7; TRBD2 matches 8 bases. V was pared by 0 bases and J by 3 bases, with 4 bases of the junction left unmatched. CDR1 and CDR2 (germline): LNHNV, YYDKDF (reference sequence). The CDR3 covers 15 residues.

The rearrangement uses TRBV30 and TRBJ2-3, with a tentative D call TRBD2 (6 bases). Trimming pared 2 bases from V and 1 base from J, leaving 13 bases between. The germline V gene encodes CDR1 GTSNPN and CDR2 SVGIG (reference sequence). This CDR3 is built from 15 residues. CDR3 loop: CAWSIRSSGTDTQYF. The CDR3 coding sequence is TGTGCCTGGAGTATTCGGTCTAGCGGCACAGATACGCAGTATTTT.

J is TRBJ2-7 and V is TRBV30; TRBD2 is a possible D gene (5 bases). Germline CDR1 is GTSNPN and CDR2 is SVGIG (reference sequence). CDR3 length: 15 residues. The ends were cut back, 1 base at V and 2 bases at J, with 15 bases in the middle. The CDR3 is CAWSGRSSVTYEQYF. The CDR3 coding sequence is TGTGCCTGGAGTGGGAGGTCCAGCGTCACCTACGAGCAGTACTTC.

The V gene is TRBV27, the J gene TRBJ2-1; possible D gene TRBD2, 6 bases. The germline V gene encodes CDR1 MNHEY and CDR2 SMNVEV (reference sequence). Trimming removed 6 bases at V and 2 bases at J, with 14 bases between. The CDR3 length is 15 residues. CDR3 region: CASRNGLSPYNEQFF. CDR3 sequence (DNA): TGTGCCAGCAGGAATGGACTAAGCCCCTACAATGAGCAGTTCTTC.

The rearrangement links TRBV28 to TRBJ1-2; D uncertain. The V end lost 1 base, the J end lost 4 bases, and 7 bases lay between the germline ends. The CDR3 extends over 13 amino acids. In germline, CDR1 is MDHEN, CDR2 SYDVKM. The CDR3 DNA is TGTGCCAGCAGTTTATCCGTGGGCTATGGCTACACCTTC. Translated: CASSLSVGYGYTF.

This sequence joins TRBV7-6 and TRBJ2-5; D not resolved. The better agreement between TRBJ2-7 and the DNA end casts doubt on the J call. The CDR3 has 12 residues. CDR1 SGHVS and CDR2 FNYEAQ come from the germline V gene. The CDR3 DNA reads TGTGCCAGCAGCTTAGCGAGGCGCGAGCAGTACTTC. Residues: CASSLARREQYF.

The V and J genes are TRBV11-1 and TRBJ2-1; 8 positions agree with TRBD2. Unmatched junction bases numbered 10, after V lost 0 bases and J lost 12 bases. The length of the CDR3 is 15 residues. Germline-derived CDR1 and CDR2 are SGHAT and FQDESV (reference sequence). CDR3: CASSLALGNREGQFF. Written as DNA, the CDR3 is TGTGCCAGCAGCTTAGCGCTAGGGAACCGGGAGGGGCAGTTCTTC.

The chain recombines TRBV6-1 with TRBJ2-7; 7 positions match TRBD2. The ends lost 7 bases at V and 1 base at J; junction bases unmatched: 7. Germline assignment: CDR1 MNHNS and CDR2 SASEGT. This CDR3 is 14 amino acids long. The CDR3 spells CASTREGRSYEQYF. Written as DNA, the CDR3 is TGTGCCAGCACCAGGGAGGGGAGGTCCTACGAGCAGTACTTC.

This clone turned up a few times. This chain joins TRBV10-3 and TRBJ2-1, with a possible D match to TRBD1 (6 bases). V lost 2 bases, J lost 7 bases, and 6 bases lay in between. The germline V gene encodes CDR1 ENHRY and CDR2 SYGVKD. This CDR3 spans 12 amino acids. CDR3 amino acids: CAISEGQNEQFF. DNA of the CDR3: TGTGCCATCAGTGAGGGACAGAATGAGCAGTTCTTC.